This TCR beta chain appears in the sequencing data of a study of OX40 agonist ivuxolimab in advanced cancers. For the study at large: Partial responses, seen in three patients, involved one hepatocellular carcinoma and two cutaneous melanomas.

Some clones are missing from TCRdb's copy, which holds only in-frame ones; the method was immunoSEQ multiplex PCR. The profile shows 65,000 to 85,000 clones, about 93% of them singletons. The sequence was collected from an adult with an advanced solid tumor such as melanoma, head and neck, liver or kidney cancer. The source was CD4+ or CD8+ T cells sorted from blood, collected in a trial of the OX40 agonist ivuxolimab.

Written as DNA, the CDR3 is TGCGCCAGCAGCCCCGGACAACGTCCTAGCACAGATACGCAGTATTTT. Amino acid sequence: CASSPGQRPSTDTQYF. The chain uses TRBV4-3 and TRBJ2-3; tentatively, D is TRBD1 (5 bases). This CDR3 contains 16 residues. V dropped 4 bases and J dropped 0 bases, with 14 bases sitting between them. CDR1 is LGHNA and CDR2 is YSLEER in the germline V gene.